Following are 16 T cell receptor beta chains from one sample sequenced in a study of identical twins (dated by TCRdb to about 2016). The library was built by means of 5' RACE. The instrument was an Illumina HiSeq 2000. TCRdb itself trimmed the public reads at Q25 with fastp, ran MiXCR and retained productive beta chains. Rows with a matching CDR3 protein are joined into one entry that keeps the most common DNA and genes. This sample comprises hundreds of thousands of distinct CDR3 sequences, approximately 18% of them detected only once. The top ten clonotypes cover over 10% of the sample. This sample was also put to use in a study of T cells expressing NK-cell markers.

Sequencing was done on a sample of PBMCs. Receptor source: a woman under 30 in good health.

This rearrangement joins TRBV7-9 to TRBJ2-3; TRBD1 agrees at 9 bases. Germline V gene data show CDR1 as SEHNR and CDR2 as FQNEAQ (reference sequence). J was trimmed by 4 bases and V by 4 bases; bases with no gene match: 6. This CDR3 spans 15 amino acids. The CDR3, as DNA: TGTGCCAGCAGCTCGAACAGGGGGCGTGCAGATACGCAGTATTTT. It encodes CASSSNRGRADTQYF.

The table lists this clonotype with many counts. The junction departs from the called germline gene at one end, perhaps through a read error. The J gene is TRBJ2-3, the V gene TRBV7-2; perhaps TRBD2 as D (6 bases). CDR3 length equals 14 residues. From germline, CDR1 is SGHTA and CDR2 FQGNSA. In nucleotides, the CDR3 is TGCGCCAGCAGCTTGGCCGGGGGAGGAGATACGCAGTATTTT. It yields the protein CASSLAGGGDTQYF.

This clonotype was recorded a few times. The J gene is TRBJ2-1, the V gene TRBV12-3 or TRBV12-4; 13 bases match TRBD2. This CDR3 region has 15 residues. The trim removed 7 bases at V and 4 bases at J, leaving 4 bases unmatched. The CDR3 DNA follows: TGTGCCAGCATCTGGGGACTAGCGGGGTACAATGAGCAGTTCTTC. Translated, it gives CASIWGLAGYNEQFF.

The rearrangement uses TRBV21-1 and TRBJ2-7; the listed D gene, TRBD1, was not tested against the DNA. TRBV21-1 is given as a pseudogene. CDR3 size: 16 residues. As DNA, the CDR3 is TGTGCCAGCAGCAAAGGAGGGGCAGGTGGGGCCTACGAGCAGTACTTC. This codes for CASSKGGAGGAYEQYF.

This clonotype was picked up a small number of times. The CDR3 loop is CASSLVGGIEQFF. The CDR3 coding sequence is TGCGCCAGCAGCTTGGTTGGGGGAATTGAGCAGTTCTTC. This chain links TRBV5-1 with TRBJ2-1; D may correspond to TRBD1 or TRBD2 (5 bases each). From germline, CDR1 is SGHRS and CDR2 YFSETQ. Deletions cut 0 bases from V and 9 bases from J, with 10 bases between. The CDR3 has 13 amino acids.

This clonotype occurred a few times. The chain recombines TRBV6-2 or TRBV6-3 with TRBJ2-5, with D perhaps being TRBD1 or TRBD2 (5 bases each). This CDR3 contains 16 residues. The ends were cut back, 2 bases at V and 9 bases at J, with 22 bases in the middle. Germline CDR1 MNHEY, CDR2 SVGEGT. The CDR3 nucleotides read TGTGCCAGCAGTTACCCAACGTATGGGGGACCAGGGTCCCAGTACTTC. Translating gives CASSYPTYGGPGSQYF.

The chain carries TRBV15 and TRBJ2-7; D possibly corresponds to TRBD1 (5 bases). The V gene's germline CDR1 is LNHNV and CDR2 YYDKDF (reference sequence). Trimming left V 4 bases short and J 6 bases short, with 10 bases between. The length of the CDR3 is 12 residues. In nucleotides, the CDR3 is TGTGCCACCAGCACCCCAGGGCCCGAGCAGTACTTC. It is translated as CATSTPGPEQYF.

This clonotype was recorded a few times. This chain uses TRBV11-3 with TRBJ2-1; D gene uncertain. V lost 5 bases and J lost 8, with 13 bases in between. The CDR3 covers 13 residues. Per germline, CDR1 SGHNT and CDR2 YENEEA. CDR3 amino acids: CASSPPKGDEQFF. The CDR3 bases are TGTGCCAGCAGCCCCCCTAAGGGCGATGAGCAGTTCTTC. Based on the CDR3 plus reference TRBV11-3 and TRBJ2-1, the full variable domain is EAGVVQSPRYKIIEKKQPVAFWCNPISGHNTLYWYLQNLGQGPELLIRYENEEAVDDSQLPKDRFSAERLKGVDSTLKIQPAELGDSAVYLCASSPPKGDEQFFGPGTRLTVL.

V is TRBV6-6 and J is TRBJ1-2; D unresolved. Per germline, CDR1 MNHNY and CDR2 SVGAGI (reference sequence). The CDR3 length is 13 residues. Trimming took 7 bases from V and 3 from J, leaving 12 bases between them. The CDR3 here is CASTGGSDYGYTF. In DNA form, the CDR3 reads TGTGCCAGCACCGGCGGTAGTGACTATGGCTACACCTTC.

The V and J genes are TRBV7-2 and TRBJ2-3; D remains ambiguous. CDR3 length: 14 residues. Per germline, CDR1 SGHTA and CDR2 FQGNSA. V lost 3 bases and J lost 2, with 9 bases in between. As DNA, the CDR3 is TGTGCCAGCAGCTTGTCAGAATACACAGATACGCAGTATTTT. It yields the protein CASSLSEYTDTQYF.

This chain links TRBV20-1 with TRBJ2-7; 9 nucleotides match TRBD1. The ends lost 1 base at V and 7 bases at J; junction bases unmatched: 5. CDR1 and CDR2 from the germline V gene are DFQATT and SNEGSKA (reference sequence). This CDR3 is 13 amino acids long. CDR3 bases: TGCAGTGCTAGAGTGACAGGGGGAAGGGAGCAGTACTTC. Translation: CSARVTGGREQYF.

This chain connects TRBV20-1 to TRBJ2-1, with D unresolved. The germline V gene encodes CDR1 DFQATT and CDR2 SNEGSKA (reference sequence). V was cut by 2 bases and J by 0 bases, with 11 bases left in between. The CDR3 runs to 15 residues. The CDR3 region has the DNA TGCAGTGCTAGAATTCAGGCAGGCTCCTACAATGAGCAGTTCTTC. Amino acid sequence: CSARIQAGSYNEQFF.

The CDR3 bases are TGCGCCAGCAGTGAGTCGACTAGCGGGGGGCAAGAGACCCAGTACTTC. It is translated as CASSESTSGGQETQYF. The rearrangement joins TRBV10-1 to TRBJ2-5, with 13 bases matching TRBD2. The CDR3 sequence is 16 residues long. CDR1 is WNHNN and CDR2 is SYGVQD in the germline V gene (reference sequence). Trimming removed 0 bases from V and 2 bases from J; junction bases left unmatched: 0.

To note about this clonotype: A much larger clone lies a single base off, so this may be a read error. The chain couples TRBV20-1 to TRBJ1-1, with D perhaps TRBD1 (6 bases). CDR1 and CDR2 (germline): DFQATT, SNEGSKA (reference sequence). Trimming pared 5 bases from V and 1 base from J, leaving 8 bases between. The CDR3 totals 12 residues. The CDR3 here is CSAPQGNTEAFF. DNA for the CDR3: TGCAGTGCTCCACAGGGGAACACTGAAGCTTTCTTT.

The chain uses TRBV5-1 and TRBJ2-2; 9 bases agree with TRBD2. V dropped 6 bases and J dropped 3; count of bases not matched to a gene: 6. The germline V gene has CDR1 SGHRS and CDR2 YFSETQ. This CDR3 spans 15 amino acids. Here the CDR3 reads CASNPERGDTGELFF. CDR3 DNA sequence: TGCGCCAGCAACCCCGAGCGGGGGGACACCGGGGAGCTGTTTTTT.

This clonotype was picked up a small number of times. This chain connects TRBV20-1 to TRBJ2-3, with 9 bases matching TRBD2. Losses at the gene ends were 0 bases for V and 2 bases for J; bases not matched to a gene: 12. The CDR3 has 18 residues. Germline CDR1 is DFQATT and CDR2 is SNEGSKA (reference sequence). The chain's CDR3 is CSARDLSSGGYSTDTQYF. The DNA of the CDR3 is TGCAGTGCTAGAGATCTCAGTAGCGGGGGATACTCCACAGATACGCAGTATTTT.